The present T cell receptor beta chain was sequenced within a study of human T cells and chemical hapten exposure. General study points: TCRs above 1 in 1000 frequency did not change with DPC sensitization. Donors, who had alopecia, may show an immune response that differs from healthy people's.

Worth noting for this clonotype: No antigen is known for it.

TCRdb reprocessed the RACE reads with MiXCR, giving one entry per CDR3 protein. The sample gives about 110,000 distinct CDR3 sequences, roughly 9% of which show up once; approximately 2.8% is in the top ten. Trimming stripped 3 bases from V and 4 bases from J, with 12 bases between. This CDR3 spans 15 amino acids. Germline values: CDR1 LGHNA, CDR2 YSLEER. Sample time point: patch test 2, 6 weeks after DPC sensitization. Treatment meaning: therapeutic diphenylcyclopropenone sensitization with weekly scalp DPC. Donors, patients with alopecia ranging from 18 to 70 years old and judged suitable for DPC, provided samples.

Sequencing was performed on whole blood, taken in connection with sensitization to the hapten diphenylcyclopropenone (DPC). This chain joins TRBV4-3 and TRBJ1-4; D unresolved. The sequence derives from a woman aged 40 to 49 with alopecia areata. Some clones in this sample may be carry-over from other donors' samples. The CDR3 reads CASSHLWPNNEKLFF. In DNA, the CDR3 is TGCGCCAGCAGCCACCTTTGGCCGAATAATGAAAAACTGTTTTTT.